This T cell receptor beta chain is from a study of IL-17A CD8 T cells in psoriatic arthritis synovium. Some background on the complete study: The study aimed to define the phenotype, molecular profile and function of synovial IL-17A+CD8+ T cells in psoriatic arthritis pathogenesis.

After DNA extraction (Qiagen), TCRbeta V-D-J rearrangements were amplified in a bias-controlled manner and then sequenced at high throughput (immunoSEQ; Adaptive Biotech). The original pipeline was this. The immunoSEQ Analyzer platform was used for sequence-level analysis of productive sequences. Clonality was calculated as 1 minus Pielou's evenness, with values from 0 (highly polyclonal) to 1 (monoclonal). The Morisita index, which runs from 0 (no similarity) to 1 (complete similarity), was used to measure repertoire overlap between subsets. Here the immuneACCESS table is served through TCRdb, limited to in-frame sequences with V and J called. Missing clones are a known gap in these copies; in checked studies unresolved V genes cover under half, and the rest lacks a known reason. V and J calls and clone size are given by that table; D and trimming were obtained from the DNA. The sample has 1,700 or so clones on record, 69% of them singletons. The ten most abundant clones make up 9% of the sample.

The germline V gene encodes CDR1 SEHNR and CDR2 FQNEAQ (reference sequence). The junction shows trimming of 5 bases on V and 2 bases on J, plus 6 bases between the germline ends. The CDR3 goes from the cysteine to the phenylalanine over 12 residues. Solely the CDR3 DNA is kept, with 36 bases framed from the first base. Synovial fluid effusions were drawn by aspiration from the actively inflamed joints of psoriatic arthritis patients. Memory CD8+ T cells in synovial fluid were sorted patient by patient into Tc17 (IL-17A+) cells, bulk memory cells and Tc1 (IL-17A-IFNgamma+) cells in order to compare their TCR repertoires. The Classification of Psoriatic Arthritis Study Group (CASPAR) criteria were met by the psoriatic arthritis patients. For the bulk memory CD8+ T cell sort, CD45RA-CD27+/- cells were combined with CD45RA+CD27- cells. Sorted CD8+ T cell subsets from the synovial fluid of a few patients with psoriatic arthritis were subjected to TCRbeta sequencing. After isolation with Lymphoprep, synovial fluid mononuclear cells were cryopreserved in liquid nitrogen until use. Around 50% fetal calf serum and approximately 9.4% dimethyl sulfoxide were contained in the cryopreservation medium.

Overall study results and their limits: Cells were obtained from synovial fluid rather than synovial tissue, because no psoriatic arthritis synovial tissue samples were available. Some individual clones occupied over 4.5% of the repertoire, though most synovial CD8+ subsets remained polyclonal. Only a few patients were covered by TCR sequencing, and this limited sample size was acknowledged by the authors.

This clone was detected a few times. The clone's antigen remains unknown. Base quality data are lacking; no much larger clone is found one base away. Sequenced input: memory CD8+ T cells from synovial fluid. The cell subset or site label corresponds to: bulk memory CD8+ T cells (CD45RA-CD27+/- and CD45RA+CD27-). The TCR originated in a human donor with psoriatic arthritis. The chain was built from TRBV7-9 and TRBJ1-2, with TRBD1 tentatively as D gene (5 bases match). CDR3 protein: CASSGDNYGYTF. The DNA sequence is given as TGTGCCAGCAGCGGGGACAACTATGGCTACACCTTC. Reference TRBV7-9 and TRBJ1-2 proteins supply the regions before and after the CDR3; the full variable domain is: DTGVSQNPRHKITKRGQNVTFRCDPISEHNRLYWYRQTLGQGPEFLTYFQNEAQLEKSRLLSDRFSAERPKGSFSTLEIQRTEQGDSAMYLCASSGDNYGYTFGSGTRLTVV.